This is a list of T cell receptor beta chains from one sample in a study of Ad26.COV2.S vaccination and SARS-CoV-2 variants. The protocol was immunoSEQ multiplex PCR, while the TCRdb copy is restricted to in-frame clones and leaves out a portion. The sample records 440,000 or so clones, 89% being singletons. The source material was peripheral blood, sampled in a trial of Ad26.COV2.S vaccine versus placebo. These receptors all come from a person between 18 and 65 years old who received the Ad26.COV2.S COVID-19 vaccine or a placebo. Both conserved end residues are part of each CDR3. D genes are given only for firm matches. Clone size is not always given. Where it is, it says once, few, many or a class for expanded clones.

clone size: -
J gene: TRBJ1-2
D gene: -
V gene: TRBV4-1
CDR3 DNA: TGCGCCAGCAGCCACGGACACTCTAACTATGGCTACACCTTC
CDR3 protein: CASSHGHSNYGYTF

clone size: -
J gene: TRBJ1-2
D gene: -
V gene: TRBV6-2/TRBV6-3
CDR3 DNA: TGTGCCAGCAGTGACCCTCCGGTGCCCTATGGCTACACCTTC
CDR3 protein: CASSDPPVPYGYTF

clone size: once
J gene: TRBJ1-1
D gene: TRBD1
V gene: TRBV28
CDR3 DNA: TGTGCCAGCAGGACGTCCGGGACAGGGATGACTGAAGCTTTCTTT
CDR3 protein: CASRTSGTGMTEAFF

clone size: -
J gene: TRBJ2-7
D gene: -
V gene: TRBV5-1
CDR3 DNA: TGCGCCAGCAGCCATGGGGTCCCGCCCTCCTACGAGCAGTACTTC
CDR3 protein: CASSHGVPPSYEQYF

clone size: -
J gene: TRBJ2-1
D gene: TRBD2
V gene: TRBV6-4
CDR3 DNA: TGTGCCAGCAGTGACTCCCCACCTAGCGGGGAGCAGTTCTTC
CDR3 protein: CASSDSPPSGEQFF

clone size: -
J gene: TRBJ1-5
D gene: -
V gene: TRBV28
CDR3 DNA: TGTGCCAGCAGCACTGACGGACCCAATCAGCCCCAGCATTTT
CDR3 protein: CASSTDGPNQPQHF

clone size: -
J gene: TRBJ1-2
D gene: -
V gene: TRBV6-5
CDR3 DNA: TGTGCCAGCAGCAATTACAGGGTCGAGGATGGCTACACCTTC
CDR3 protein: CASSNYRVEDGYTF

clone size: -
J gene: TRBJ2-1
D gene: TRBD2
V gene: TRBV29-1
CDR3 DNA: TGCAGCGCCCCTCGGGGGGACGGCGACTACAATGAGCAGTTCTTC
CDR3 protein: CSAPRGDGDYNEQFF

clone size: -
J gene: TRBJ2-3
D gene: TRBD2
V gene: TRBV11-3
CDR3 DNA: TGTGCCAGCAGCCCCGGGACTAGCGGAACAGATACGCAGTATTTT
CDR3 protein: CASSPGTSGTDTQYF

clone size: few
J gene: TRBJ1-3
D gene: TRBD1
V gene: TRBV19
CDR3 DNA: TGTGCCAGTAGCACAGGGGGATCCGGAAACACCATATATTTT
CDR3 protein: CASSTGGSGNTIYF

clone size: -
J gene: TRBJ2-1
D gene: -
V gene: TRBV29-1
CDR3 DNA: TGCAGCGCCAGACAGGAGTTAAGCTCCTACAATGAGCAGTTCTTC
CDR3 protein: CSARQELSSYNEQFF

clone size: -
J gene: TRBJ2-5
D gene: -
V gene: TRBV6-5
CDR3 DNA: TGTGCCAGCAGTTACTCCCAGGGGAGGGGGACCCAGTACTTC
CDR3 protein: CASSYSQGRGTQYF

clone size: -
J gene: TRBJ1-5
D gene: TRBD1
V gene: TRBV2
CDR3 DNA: TGTGCCAGCGGGGACAGGAGCAATCAGCCCCAGCATTTT
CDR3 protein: CASGDRSNQPQHF

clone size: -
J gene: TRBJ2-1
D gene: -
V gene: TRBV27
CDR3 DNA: TGTGCCAGCAGCCCCGTTACAGGGCTAACAGCGATCGAGCAGTTCTTC
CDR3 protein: CASSPVTGLTAIEQFF

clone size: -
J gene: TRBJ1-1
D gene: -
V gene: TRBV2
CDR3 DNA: TGTGCCAGCAGTGATGGAAAGCCTCCTGAAGCTTTCTTT
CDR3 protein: CASSDGKPPEAFF

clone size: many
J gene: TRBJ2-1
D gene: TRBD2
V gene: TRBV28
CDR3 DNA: TGTGCCAGCAGGGATAGCGGGAGTTACAATGAGCAGTTCTTC
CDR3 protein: CASRDSGSYNEQFF

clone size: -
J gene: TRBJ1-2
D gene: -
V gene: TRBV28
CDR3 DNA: TGTGCCAGCAGTTTATTGGGAACCTATGGCTACACCTTC
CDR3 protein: CASSLLGTYGYTF

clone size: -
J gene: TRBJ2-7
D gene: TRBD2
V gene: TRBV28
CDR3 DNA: TGTGCCAGCAGCCACGGACTAGCGGGAGGCCTAAGACCCTACGAGCAGTACTTC
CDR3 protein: CASSHGLAGGLRPYEQYF

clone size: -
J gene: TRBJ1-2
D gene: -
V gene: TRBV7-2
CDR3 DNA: TGTGCCAGCAGCTTAGCGGGGGTTGGTGGCTACACCTTC
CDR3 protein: CASSLAGVGGYTF

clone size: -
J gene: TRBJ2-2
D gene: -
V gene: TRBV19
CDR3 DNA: TGTGCCAGTAGAGAGCGCGGGGGCCAAAACACCGGGGAGCTGTTTTTT
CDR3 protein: CASRERGGQNTGELFF

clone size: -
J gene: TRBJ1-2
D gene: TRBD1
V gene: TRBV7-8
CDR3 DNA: TGTGCCAGCAGCTTATCCCGCGACAGGGCGTCCGGCTACACCTTC
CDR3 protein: CASSLSRDRASGYTF

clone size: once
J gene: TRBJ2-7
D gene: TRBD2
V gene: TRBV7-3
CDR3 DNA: TGTGCCAGCAGCCAATTAGCGGGAGCTTCCTACGAGCAGTACTTC
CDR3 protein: CASSQLAGASYEQYF

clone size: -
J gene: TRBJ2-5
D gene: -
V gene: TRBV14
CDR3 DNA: TGTGCCAGCAGCCCGACTCCAGGTCCTCAAGAGACCCAGTACTTC
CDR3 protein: CASSPTPGPQETQYF

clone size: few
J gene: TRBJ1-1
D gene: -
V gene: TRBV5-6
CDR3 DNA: TGTGCCAGCAGCTTCGCAGCGAACACTGAAGCTTTCTTT
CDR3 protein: CASSFAANTEAFF

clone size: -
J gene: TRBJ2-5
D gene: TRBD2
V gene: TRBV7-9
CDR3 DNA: TGTGCCAGCAGCCGGACTAGCAGTTACCAAGAGACCCAGTACTTC
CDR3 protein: CASSRTSSYQETQYF

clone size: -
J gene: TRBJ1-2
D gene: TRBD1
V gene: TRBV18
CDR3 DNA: TGTGCCAGCTCACGCGGGACAGCCTTTGATGGCTACACCTTC
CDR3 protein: CASSRGTAFDGYTF

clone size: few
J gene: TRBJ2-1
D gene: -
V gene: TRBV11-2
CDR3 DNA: TGTGCCAGCAGCTGGACCGACTCCTACAATGAGCAGTTCTTC
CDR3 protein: CASSWTDSYNEQFF

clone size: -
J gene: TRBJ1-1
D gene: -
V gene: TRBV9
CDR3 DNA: TGTGCCAGCAGCGTAGTATCCGGCTTGGGTGGCGGAGCTTTCTTT
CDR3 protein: CASSVVSGLGGGAFF

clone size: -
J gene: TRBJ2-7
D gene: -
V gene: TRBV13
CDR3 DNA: TGTGCCAGCAGCTTAGGCCTGGCGGGTCTTCGAGCTGCCGAGCAGTACTTC
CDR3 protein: CASSLGLAGLRAAEQYF

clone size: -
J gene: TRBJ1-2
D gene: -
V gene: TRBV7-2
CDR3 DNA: TGTGCCAGCAGCTTAGTGGGGGGCCCAGCTAACTATGGCTACACCTTC
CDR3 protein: CASSLVGGPANYGYTF

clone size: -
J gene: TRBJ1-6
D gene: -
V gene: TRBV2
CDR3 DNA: TGTGCCAGCAGTGAGGAAAGGGTGAACTCACCCCTCCACTTT
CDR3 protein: CASSEERVNSPLHF

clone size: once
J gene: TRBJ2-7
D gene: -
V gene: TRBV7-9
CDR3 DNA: TGTGCCAGCAGCTTGGGACGCCCTAGCTCCTACGAGCAGTACTTC
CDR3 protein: CASSLGRPSSYEQYF

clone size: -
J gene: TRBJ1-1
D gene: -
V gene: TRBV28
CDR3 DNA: TGTGCCAGCAGTCCCTTGGACAGCAGGGCTTTCTTT
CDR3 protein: CASSPLDSRAFF

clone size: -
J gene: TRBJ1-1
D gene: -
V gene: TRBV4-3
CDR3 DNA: TGCGCCAGCAGCCAGGAGGACAGCCTCTCCGCTGAAGCTTTCTTT
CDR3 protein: CASSQEDSLSAEAFF

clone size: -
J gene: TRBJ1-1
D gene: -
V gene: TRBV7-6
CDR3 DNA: TGTGCCAGCAGCTTAGAGGCAGGGAGAAAAGCTTTCTTT
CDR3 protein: CASSLEAGRKAFF

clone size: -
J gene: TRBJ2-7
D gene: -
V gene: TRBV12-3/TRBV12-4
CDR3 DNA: TGTGCCAGCAGTCGGACGGGCTACGAGCAGTACTTC
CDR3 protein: CASSRTGYEQYF

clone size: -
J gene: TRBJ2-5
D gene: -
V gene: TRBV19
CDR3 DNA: TGTGCCAGTGGCTCAAGAGATCCGGACCAGGAGACCCAGTACTTC
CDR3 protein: CASGSRDPDQETQYF

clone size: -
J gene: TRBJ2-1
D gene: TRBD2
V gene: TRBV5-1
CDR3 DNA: TGCGCCAGCAGCTTGGACCCTCCCCCGTTACTAGCGGGGATAAGCTCCTACAATGAGCAGTTCTTC
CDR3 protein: CASSLDPPPLLAGISSYNEQFF

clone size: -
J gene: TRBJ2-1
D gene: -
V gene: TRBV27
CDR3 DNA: TGTGCCAGCAGTTGGGGGTTCTCGGTAGCTGATGAGCAGTTCTTC
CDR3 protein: CASSWGFSVADEQFF

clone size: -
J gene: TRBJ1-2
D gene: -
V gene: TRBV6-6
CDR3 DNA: TGTGCCAGCAGCCGACTAGAGGATAGTGGCTACACCTTC
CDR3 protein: CASSRLEDSGYTF

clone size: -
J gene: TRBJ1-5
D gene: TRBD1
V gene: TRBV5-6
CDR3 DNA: TGTGCCAGCAGCTTGAAGACAGGGGAAGGGTTTGACCAGCCCCAGCATTTT
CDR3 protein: CASSLKTGEGFDQPQHF

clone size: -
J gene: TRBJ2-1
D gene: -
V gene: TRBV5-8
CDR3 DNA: TGTGCCAGCAGCTTTGGTCGGCAAGCGGAGTACAATGAGCAGTTCTTC
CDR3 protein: CASSFGRQAEYNEQFF